This T cell receptor (beta chain) was identified during a study of cytomegalovirus exposure and HLA in healthy donors. The study, taken as a whole, reports: Presence/absence analysis assumed near-uniform sequencing depth across donors. Association of a missense DCLRE1C variant with TCR beta V- and J-gene trimming was reported in a later analysis.

The CDR3 spans 15 residues. Trimming left V 1 base short and J 0 bases short, with 9 bases between. The germline V gene has CDR1 WNHNN and CDR2 SYGVQD (reference sequence). With regard to this clone: The antigen remains unidentified.

Primers for the PCR totalled 60 Vbeta and 13 Jbeta. Only in-frame clones appear in the TCRdb table, and some are missing; sequencing was by immunoSEQ multiplex PCR. The sample shows roughly 200,000 clones, 78% of them seen only once. The sequenced sample consisted of PBMCs. This sequence was found in a female donor in good health and CMV-seronegative. This rearrangement joins TRBV10-1 to TRBJ1-1; D is undetermined. The CDR3 bases are TGCGCCAGCAGTGAGTTATCAGGTGTGAACACTGAAGCTTTCTTT. It specifies CASSELSGVNTEAFF.